Here is one T cell receptor beta chain with its context. Sequence at one end of the junction differs from germline and may be a read error. These data come from a study of CD8 T cells in ankylosing spondylitis. TCRdb re-derived calls from the 5' RACE reads in MiXCR, one entry per CDR3 protein. The sample shows around 230,000 distinct CDR3 sequences, around 7.8% of them seen only once. Germline V lookup: CDR1 MNHNS, CDR2 SASEGT. This CDR3 is built from 13 residues. The sample taken for sequencing was blood, either unsorted or a sorted T cell fraction (not recorded which). This receptor was taken from a male donor with ankylosing spondylitis or in good health (not recorded which). This chain links TRBV6-1 with TRBJ2-5; the D gene is possibly TRBD1 (5 bases). CDR3 bases: TGTGCCAGCACTAGGGCTGGACAAGGGACCCAGTACTTC. Translation: CASTRAGQGTQYF.